This T cell receptor beta chain is from a study of response to subunit inactivated influenza vaccine. The study's findings and limits: The study's authors posited that every seasonal influenza vaccination enlists few new T cells.

Germline V gives CDR1 SGHTA, CDR2 FQGNSA. The CDR3 sequence is 14 residues long. The V end lost 6 bases, the J end lost 9 bases, and 18 bases lay between the germline ends. In the case of this clonotype: Its antigen is not identified.

TCRdb ran MiXCR on the RT-PCR reads and lists one entry per CDR3 protein. Here the sample spans about half a million distinct CDR3 sequences, 6% to 9% being singletons. The specimen comprised PBMCs from blood, sampled less than 30 months after vaccination. This clonotype originated in a man aged 45-69 years who received an inactivated influenza vaccine. The chain recombines TRBV7-2 with TRBJ2-1; D perhaps matches TRBD2 (7 bases). The CDR3 region has the DNA TGTGCCAGCAGGCCTGGTGGGGGGGCGAGTGAGCAGTTCTTC. Protein: CASRPGGGASEQFF.